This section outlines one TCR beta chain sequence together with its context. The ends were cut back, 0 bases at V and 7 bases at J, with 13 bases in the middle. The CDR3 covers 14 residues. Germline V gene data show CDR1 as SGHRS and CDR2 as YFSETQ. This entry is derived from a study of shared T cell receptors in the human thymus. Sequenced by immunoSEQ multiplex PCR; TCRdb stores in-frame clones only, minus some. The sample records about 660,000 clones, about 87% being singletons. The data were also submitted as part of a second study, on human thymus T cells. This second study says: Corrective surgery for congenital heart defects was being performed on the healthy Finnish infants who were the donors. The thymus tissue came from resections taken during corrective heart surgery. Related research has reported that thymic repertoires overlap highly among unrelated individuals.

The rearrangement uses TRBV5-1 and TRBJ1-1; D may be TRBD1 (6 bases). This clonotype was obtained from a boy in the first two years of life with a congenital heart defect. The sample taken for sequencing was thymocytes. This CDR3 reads CASSLGGGTLEAFF. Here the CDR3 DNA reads TGCGCCAGCAGCTTGGGGGGGGGCACCCTTGAAGCTTTCTTT.